Given below is one TCR beta chain in context. The data were produced by immunoSEQ multiplex PCR, yet TCRdb's version contains in-frame clones alone and is incomplete. The sample consists of approximately 180,000 clones, approximately 92% of them appearing once. This record belongs to a study of control samples from healthy donors and cancer patients. The length of the CDR3 is 15 residues. Trimming stripped 3 bases from V and 5 bases from J, with 16 bases between. Germline loops: CDR1 KGHSH, CDR2 LQKENI. Sequencing input: blood. V gene TRBV18 combines with J gene TRBJ2-5; either TRBD1 or TRBD2 may supply D (6 bases each). This TCR derives from a woman aged 35 to 49 in good health. CDR3 sequence reads: CASSPLPGAGETQYF. CDR3 DNA sequence: TGTGCCAGCTCACCTCTACCGGGGGCAGGCGAGACCCAGTACTTC.